This entry lists 25 T cell receptor beta chains sequenced from one sample in a study of identifying expanded T cells in peripheral blood. Using immunoSEQ multiplex PCR, the repertoire was profiled, and TCRdb retains in-frame clones only, with some absent. This sample yields about 94,000 clones, of which roughly 87% are seen a single time; around 6% belongs to the top ten. The sequenced sample consisted of blood. The source is a person between 18 and 69 years old in good health.

J is TRBJ2-5 and V is TRBV10-3; maybe TRBD1 (6 bases). Per the germline V gene, CDR1 is ENHRY and CDR2 is SYGVKD. There are 13 residues in the CDR3. V was trimmed by 6 bases and J by 5 bases, leaving 13 bases between them. The CDR3 loop reads CAIRPGDGETQYF. CDR3 DNA sequence: TGTGCCATCAGACCAGGGGATGGGGAGACCCAGTACTTC.

The CDR3 loop is CASSPGTGVWYEQYF. The CDR3 nucleotides are TGTGCCAGCAGCCCCGGGACAGGGGTGTGGTACGAGCAGTACTTC. The rearrangement links TRBV11-2 to TRBJ2-7; 10 positions match TRBD1. Germline assignment: CDR1 SGHAT and CDR2 FQNNGV. The CDR3 contains 15 residues. V dropped 5 bases and J dropped 4; count of bases not matched to a gene: 8. The full variable domain, with the rest looked up from reference TRBV11-2 and TRBJ2-7, is EAGVAQSPRYKIIEKRQSVAFWCNPISGHATLYWYQQILGQGPKLLIQFQNNGVVDDSQLPKDRFSAERLKGVDSTLKIQPAKLEDSAVYLCASSPGTGVWYEQYFGPGTRLTVT.

The rearrangement joins TRBV14 to TRBJ2-5, with D possibly called TRBD1 or TRBD2 (5 bases each). The CDR3 consists of 16 residues. Trimming removed 2 bases from V and 1 base from J, with 14 bases in between. Looked up from germline, CDR1 is SGHDN and CDR2 is FVKESK. CDR3 in DNA: TGTGCCAGCAGCCAATTAGGGACGGGGACCCAAGAGACCCAGTACTTC. Residues: CASSQLGTGTQETQYF.

The V gene is TRBV5-1, the J gene TRBJ1-2; D might be TRBD1 (6 bases). The germline gives CDR1 SGHRS, CDR2 YFSETQ. The CDR3 runs 18 residues. V lost 0 bases to trimming and J lost 1 base, with 19 bases between them. The CDR3 nucleotides are TGCGCCAGCAGCTTGGTTTTTAGGGGGGCAGCCCTTAACTATGGCTACACCTTC. The encoded protein is CASSLVFRGAALNYGYTF.

Details on this clone: The identical CDR3 is also encoded by other nucleotide sequences in the sample. V gene TRBV9 combines with J gene TRBJ1-2, with D maybe TRBD1 (5 bases). The V and J ends lost 0 bases and 2 bases respectively, with 5 bases between them. The germline V gene has CDR1 SGDLS and CDR2 YYNGEE. This CDR3 comprises 13 residues. In DNA, the CDR3 is TGTGCCAGCAGCGTAGCAGGGAACTATGGCTACACCTTC. It translates to CASSVAGNYGYTF.

This clone was found once. The chain uses TRBV14 and TRBJ2-1, with 8 bases matching TRBD2. The length of the CDR3 is 15 residues. The V gene's germline CDR1 is SGHDN and CDR2 FVKESK. The V gene end was trimmed by 2 bases and the J gene end by 0 bases; junction bases not matched to a gene: 0. CDR3 loop: CASSQSGSSYNEQFF. The CDR3 nucleotides read TGTGCCAGCAGCCAAAGCGGGAGCTCCTACAATGAGCAGTTCTTC.

This chain's CDR3 is CAWSVYGSYEQYF. The CDR3 nucleotides are TGTGCCTGGAGTGTCTACGGCTCCTACGAGCAGTACTTC. The V gene is TRBV30, the J gene TRBJ2-7; D ambiguous. This CDR3 contains 13 residues. Trimming stripped 0 bases from V and 0 bases from J, with 6 bases between. Germline CDR1 and CDR2: GTSNPN and SVGIG (reference sequence). The entire variable domain, with the rest obtained from reference TRBV30 and TRBJ2-7, is as follows: SQTIHQWPATLVQPVGSPLSLECTVEGTSNPNLYWYRQAAGRGLQLLFYSVGIGQISSEVPQNLSASRPQDRQFILSSKKLLLSDSGFYLCAWSVYGSYEQYFGPGTRLTVT.

This clone appeared a single time. The J gene is TRBJ1-1, the V gene TRBV13; the D is unclear. The V gene lost 2 bases and the J gene lost 0 bases, with 10 bases spanning the gap. Germline CDR1 reads PRHDT; CDR2 reads FYEKMQ (reference sequence). This CDR3 is 15 amino acids long. CDR3 sequence: CASSLSRGMNTEAFF. CDR3 bases: TGTGCCAGCAGCTTATCAAGAGGCATGAACACTGAAGCTTTCTTT.

V and J are TRBV7-9 and TRBJ2-5; D is unresolved. The V gene's germline CDR1 is SEHNR and CDR2 FQNEAQ (reference sequence). V was shortened by 5 bases and J by 4 bases, with 14 bases between the two germline ends. The length of the CDR3 is 14 residues. CDR3 in amino acids: CASSRRPLGETQYF. CDR3 bases: TGTGCCAGCAGCCGAAGGCCTCTAGGAGAGACCCAGTACTTC.

This rearrangement joins TRBV19 to TRBJ2-1, with a weak D call TRBD1 (5 bases). This CDR3 is built from 16 residues. Trimming stripped 3 bases from V and 1 base from J, with 13 bases between. In germline, CDR1 is LNHDA, CDR2 SQIVND (reference sequence). The chain's CDR3 is CASSMATRVSYNEQFF. The CDR3 DNA reads as TGTGCCAGTAGTATGGCTACCAGGGTATCCTACAATGAGCAGTTCTTC.

The chain uses TRBV7-9 and TRBJ2-1, with 7 positions matching TRBD1. The germline V gene has CDR1 SEHNR and CDR2 FQNEAQ (reference sequence). V dropped 2 bases and J dropped 4; count of bases not matched to a gene: 8. CDR3 length: 16 residues. CDR3 loop: CASSLLTGQRYNEQFF. CDR3 sequence (DNA): TGTGCCAGCAGCTTACTGACAGGGCAGAGATACAATGAGCAGTTCTTC.

This rearrangement joins TRBV10-3 to TRBJ2-7; 11 bases are shared with TRBD1. The V and J ends lost 6 bases and 6 bases, in that order; junction bases with no gene match: 4. CDR1 and CDR2 from the germline V gene are ENHRY and SYGVKD. The CDR3 is 13 residues long. CDR3 loop: CAISRDRGSEQYF. CDR3 bases: TGTGCCATCAGCCGGGACAGGGGGAGCGAGCAGTACTTC.

The chain is built from TRBV10-1 and TRBJ2-1; 10 nucleotides line up with TRBD2. This CDR3 comprises 14 residues. Germline V CDR1 and CDR2: WNHNN, SYGVQD (reference sequence). V lost 9 bases and J lost 9; bases outside the gene matches: 11. DNA for the CDR3: TGCGCCAGTGAGGGACTAGCGCTGTCGGGTGAGCAGTTCTTC. This translates into CASEGLALSGEQFF.

This clone appeared a single time. The chain combines TRBV10-3 with TRBJ2-3; D might be TRBD2 (6 bases). The length of the CDR3 is 18 residues. CDR1 and CDR2 (germline): ENHRY, SYGVKD. Trimming removed 0 bases from V and 4 bases from J, with 20 bases in between. The CDR3 here is CAISESGGEPGHPDTQYF. The CDR3 bases are TGTGCCATCAGTGAGTCGGGCGGGGAGCCCGGACACCCAGATACGCAGTATTTT.

In regard to this clone: Relative to the germline gene, one junction end is altered; a read error may explain this. V is TRBV6-4 and J is TRBJ2-7, with 8 positions matching TRBD2. The germline gives CDR1 MRHNA, CDR2 SNTAGT. The length of the CDR3 is 15 residues. This CDR3 reads CASSYSTSDFYEQYF. Written as DNA, the CDR3 is TGTGCCAGCAGTTACTCGACTAGCGATTTCTACGAGCAGTACTTC.

This clone was detected once. This chain joins TRBV13 and TRBJ2-5; 11 nucleotides agree with TRBD2. Looked up from germline, CDR1 is PRHDT and CDR2 is FYEKMQ (reference sequence). V was clipped by 5 bases and J by 5 bases; unmatched bases: 7. The CDR3 consists of 15 residues. CDR3 coding DNA: TGTGCCAGCAGCCCGAGACTAGCGGGGTCGGAGACCCAGTACTTC. It yields the protein CASSPRLAGSETQYF. Based on the CDR3 plus reference TRBV13 and TRBJ2-5, the full variable domain is AAGVIQSPRHLIKEKRETATLKCYPIPRHDTVYWYQQGPGQDPQFLISFYEKMQSDKGSIPDRFSAQQFSDYHSELNMSSLELGDSALYFCASSPRLAGSETQYFGPGTRLLVL.

The J gene is TRBJ2-3, the V gene TRBV10-1; D could derive from TRBD1 or TRBD2 (5 bases each). V was clipped by 0 bases and J by 4 bases, with 11 bases between them. The length of the CDR3 is 15 residues. Per the germline V gene, CDR1 is WNHNN and CDR2 is SYGVQD (reference sequence). The CDR3 nucleotides are TGCGCCAGCAGTGAGTCAGGGGTCGGGGCAGATACGCAGTATTTT. Its translation: CASSESGVGADTQYF.

This chain uses TRBV18 with TRBJ2-6; 10 bases align to TRBD1. CDR1 and CDR2 from the germline V gene are KGHSH and LQKENI. V trimming: 3 bases; J trimming: 2 bases; junction bases outside the gene matches: 7. CDR3 length: 18 amino acids. CDR3 sequence reads: CASSPKDRGRTGANVLTF. The CDR3, as DNA: TGTGCCAGCTCACCTAAAGACAGGGGGCGTACTGGGGCCAACGTCCTGACTTTC.

This chain links TRBV10-2 with TRBJ2-7; TRBD1 is a possible D gene (6 bases). With 4 bases removed from V and 3 bases from J, the gap between germline ends came to 16 bases. This CDR3 spans 15 amino acids. CDR1 WSHSY and CDR2 SAAADI come from the germline V gene. As DNA, the CDR3 is TGCGCCAGCAGTGGACAGGTATTGGGGAGCTACGAGCAGTACTTC. It codes for CASSGQVLGSYEQYF.

V and J are TRBV18 and TRBJ2-5, with 9 positions matching TRBD1. The junction had 2 bases not matched to a gene; V was cut back by 0 bases and J by 0 bases. Per the germline V gene, CDR1 is KGHSH and CDR2 is LQKENI. The CDR3 is 16 residues long. Here the CDR3 reads CASSPPGTGYQETQYF. CDR3 DNA sequence: TGTGCCAGCTCACCACCGGGGACAGGGTACCAAGAGACCCAGTACTTC.

The CDR3 region has the DNA TGTGCCAGCAGCTTAGGTATGGCCTACAATGAGCAGTTCTTC. It translates to CASSLGMAYNEQFF. The chain recombines TRBV7-2 with TRBJ2-1; D is ambiguous. This CDR3 spans 14 amino acids. Germline V lookup: CDR1 SGHTA, CDR2 FQGNSA. Trimming took 1 base from V and 2 from J, leaving 6 bases between them.

This clone was seen a handful of times. The chain joins TRBV9 to TRBJ1-3, with TRBD1 as a possible D gene (6 bases). The V gene's germline CDR1 is SGDLS and CDR2 YYNGEE. Deletions cut 0 bases from V and 0 bases from J, with 13 bases between. The length of the CDR3 is 17 residues. The CDR3 nucleotides are TGTGCCAGCAGCGTAGCAGGACAGCCGAACTCTGGAAACACCATATATTTT. Translated, it gives CASSVAGQPNSGNTIYF.

J is TRBJ1-2 and V is TRBV6-5; a possible D gene is TRBD1 (6 bases). With 6 bases removed from V and 3 bases from J, the gap between germline ends came to 17 bases. From germline, CDR1 is MNHEY and CDR2 SVGAGI. The CDR3 totals 15 residues. The CDR3 sequence: CASRHGVRGDYGYTF. CDR3 bases: TGTGCCAGCAGACATGGGGTGAGGGGGGACTATGGCTACACCTTC.

The rearrangement links TRBV9 to TRBJ1-2; 8 bases are a match to TRBD1. Trimming cost V 3 bases and J 3 bases; bases outside gene matches: 7. The CDR3 totals 15 residues. Germline CDR1 and CDR2: SGDLS and YYNGEE. The CDR3 protein is CASSATTGEDYGYTF. DNA for the CDR3: TGTGCCAGCAGCGCCACGACAGGGGAGGACTATGGCTACACCTTC.

The chain carries TRBV13 and TRBJ2-2; maybe TRBD1 (6 bases). Germline-derived CDR1 and CDR2 are PRHDT and FYEKMQ (reference sequence). This CDR3 spans 13 amino acids. Trimming cost V 9 bases and J 4 bases, with 12 bases left between them. Here the CDR3 DNA reads TGTGCCAGTAAAACAGGGCGCACCGGGGAGCTGTTTTTT. It codes for CASKTGRTGELFF. Drawing the rest from reference TRBV13 and TRBJ2-2, the complete variable domain is AAGVIQSPRHLIKEKRETATLKCYPIPRHDTVYWYQQGPGQDPQFLISFYEKMQSDKGSIPDRFSAQQFSDYHSELNMSSLELGDSALYFCASKTGRTGELFFGEGSRLTVL.